The next 30 T cell receptor beta chains were all read from a single sample in a study of cytomegalovirus exposure and HLA in healthy donors. PCR involved 60 Vbeta and 13 Jbeta primers. The data were produced by immunoSEQ multiplex PCR, yet TCRdb's version contains in-frame clones alone and is incomplete. The sample holds about 120,000 clones; about 78% are singletons and the top ten take 5% to 6%. Specimen: PBMCs. These TCRs come from a woman in her 30s in good health and CMV-seropositive.

The chain couples TRBV6-5 to TRBJ2-7; 10 positions agree with TRBD1. J lost 9 bases, V lost 6 bases, and 11 bases had no gene match. The V gene's germline CDR1 is MNHEY and CDR2 SVGAGI. The CDR3 spans 14 residues. The DNA of the CDR3 is TGTGCCAGCAGGTCCGGGACAGGGGATACGGTGCAGTACTTC. Its translation: CASRSGTGDTVQYF.

The CDR3 here is CASSSGRAIDTQYF. The CDR3 nucleotides are TGTGCCAGCAGTAGCGGGAGGGCCATAGATACGCAGTATTTT. This chain links TRBV6-5 with TRBJ2-3; 10 bases line up with TRBD2. The V and J ends lost 5 bases and 5 bases, in that order; junction bases with no gene match: 4. The CDR3 spans 14 residues. Germline loops: CDR1 MNHEY, CDR2 SVGAGI.

The chain carries TRBV5-1 and TRBJ2-3; TRBD1 agrees at 9 bases. J gave up 5 bases and V 0 bases, and 10 bases lay outside the gene matches. Germline-derived CDR1 and CDR2 are SGHRS and YFSETQ. This CDR3 contains 17 residues. CDR3 in amino acids: CASSLVSTGQGRDTQYF. The CDR3 DNA reads as TGCGCCAGCAGCTTGGTCTCTACGGGACAGGGAAGAGATACGCAGTATTTT.

The V and J genes are TRBV14 and TRBJ2-7; D unresolved. The CDR3 extends over 13 amino acids. The V gene's germline CDR1 is SGHDN and CDR2 FVKESK. V was pared by 0 bases and J by 6 bases, with 9 bases between. In DNA, the CDR3 is TGTGCCAGCAGCCAAGATTTAAGGAGCGAGCAGTACTTC. Translating gives CASSQDLRSEQYF.

The rearrangement links TRBV5-8 to TRBJ1-1; 8 bases agree with TRBD1. Germline-derived CDR1 and CDR2 are SGHTS and YDEGEE. CDR3 length equals 15 residues. After removal of 3 bases from V and 0 bases from J, the junction contained 4 bases not matched to a gene. CDR3 sequence: CASSYKTGVNTEAFF. DNA of the CDR3: TGTGCCAGCAGCTATAAGACAGGGGTGAACACTGAAGCTTTCTTT.

The chain combines TRBV29-1 with TRBJ1-2; 8 bases are a match to TRBD1. This CDR3 spans 12 amino acids. Germline V gene lookup returns CDR1 SQVTM and CDR2 ANQGSEA. The CDR3 nucleotides are TGCACCACTGACAGGGGTACCTATGGCTACACCTTC. Its protein is CTTDRGTYGYTF.

This clone is large by share. The rearrangement joins TRBV4-1 to TRBJ1-2; 9 bases match TRBD1. This CDR3 region has 15 residues. V was clipped by 2 bases and J by 4 bases; unmatched bases: 5. Germline CDR1 and CDR2: MGHRA and YSYEKL. Written as DNA, the CDR3 is TGCGCCAGCAGCCAATCGACAGGGGGGGGCTATGGCTACACCTTC. Translation: CASSQSTGGGYGYTF.

This clone appeared a single time. The CDR3 DNA reads as TGTGCCAGCAGTGAATTGGCAGGGTGGGGCTACACCTTC. Translated: CASSELAGWGYTF. The J gene is TRBJ1-2, the V gene TRBV25-1; a possible D gene is TRBD1 (5 bases). V was shortened by 1 base and J by 8 bases, with 11 bases between the two germline ends. This CDR3 contains 13 residues. Germline V CDR1 and CDR2: MGHDK, SYGVNS.

The rearrangement links TRBV11-1 to TRBJ2-5, with D perhaps TRBD1 (6 bases). Germline V CDR1 and CDR2: SGHAT, FQDESV (reference sequence). V gave up 5 bases and J gave up 4 bases, with 14 bases separating them. The CDR3 covers 14 residues. CDR3 in amino acids: CASSHTGKGETQYF. DNA of the CDR3: TGTGCCAGCAGCCACACAGGGAAGGGAGAGACCCAGTACTTC.

In this sample, this clone turned up once. The chain uses TRBV30 and TRBJ1-2; D is possibly TRBD1 (6 bases). Germline lookup yields CDR1 GTSNPN and CDR2 SVGIG (reference sequence). V was clipped by 1 base and J by 4 bases, with 16 bases between them. This CDR3 has 15 amino acids. The CDR3 DNA is TGTGCCTGGAGTGCCTATCGGACAGATCCCTATGGCTACACCTTC. Its protein product is CAWSAYRTDPYGYTF.

The rearrangement links TRBV11-2 to TRBJ1-3, with D hard to call. Germline lookup yields CDR1 SGHAT and CDR2 FQNNGV. V gave up 5 bases and J gave up 5 bases, with 10 bases separating them. The CDR3 totals 13 residues. The CDR3 spells CASSAGGRNTIYF. CDR3 bases: TGTGCCAGCAGCGCCGGCGGGAGAAACACCATATATTTT.

V gene TRBV4-1 combines with J gene TRBJ2-1; 7 bases agree with TRBD2. CDR1 is MGHRA, CDR2 YSYEKL, per germline. This CDR3 spans 17 amino acids. Trimming took 0 bases from V and 8 from J; bases not matched to a gene: 13. This chain's CDR3 is CASSQDFGGGLLDEQFF. In DNA, the CDR3 is TGCGCCAGCAGCCAAGATTTTGGGGGGGGGTTGTTGGATGAGCAGTTCTTC.

The chain recombines TRBV5-6 with TRBJ2-2, with D maybe TRBD2 (6 bases). Germline V gives CDR1 SGHDT, CDR2 YYEEEE. The CDR3 covers 15 residues. Trimming shortened V by 2 bases and J by 6 bases, and 14 bases separated the two germline ends. The CDR3 loop reads CASSFGGIYSGELFF. The CDR3 bases are TGTGCCAGCAGCTTCGGAGGGATCTATTCCGGGGAGCTGTTTTTT.

The chain is built from TRBV5-1 and TRBJ2-1; D is possibly TRBD1 (5 bases). This CDR3 has 14 amino acids. V gave up 5 bases and J gave up 2 bases, with 11 bases separating them. Germline V lookup: CDR1 SGHRS, CDR2 YFSETQ. This chain's CDR3 is CASRSQVAYNEQFF. Here the CDR3 DNA reads TGCGCCAGCAGATCACAGGTAGCCTACAATGAGCAGTTCTTC.

V usage is TRBV10-3 and J usage is TRBJ2-1; TRBD2 matches at 8 bases. V shed 4 bases, J shed 10 bases, and the junction held 30 bases outside the gene matches. The CDR3 has 21 amino acids. Germline assignment: CDR1 ENHRY and CDR2 SYGVKD. CDR3 bases: TGTGCCATCAGTGCGAGACTAGCGAGAGGGCCGGCCGTTCTCGCCCTTCTAGAGCAGTTCTTC. Translating gives CAISARLARGPAVLALLEQFF.

Points on this clone: Other DNA variants within this sample encode the same CDR3. The chain uses TRBV5-1 and TRBJ2-2; tentative D call: TRBD1 (6 bases). CDR1 and CDR2 (germline): SGHRS, YFSETQ. Trimming removed 0 bases from V and 4 bases from J, with 10 bases in between. The CDR3 runs 15 residues. The CDR3 sequence is CASSLGQGPTGELFF. The CDR3 bases are TGCGCCAGCAGCTTGGGGCAGGGGCCCACCGGGGAGCTGTTTTTT.

This clone was recorded only once. Its ends do not fully match the called genes, so a read error is possible. This chain links TRBV10-3 with TRBJ1-4, with no clear D. The CDR3 is made up of 13 amino acids. Germline lookup yields CDR1 ENHRY and CDR2 SYGVKD. For the CDR3, the DNA is TGTGCCGTCAGTGAATTAAGCAATGAAAAACTGTTTTTT. Its translation: CAVSELSNEKLFF.

As regards this clone: One junction end disagrees with the germline gene, perhaps due to a read error. CDR3 residues: CASSELAGAGQMDF. The CDR3 DNA follows: TGTGCCAGCAGTGAACTAGCGGGAGCCGGGCAAATGGACTTC. The rearrangement links TRBV6-1 to TRBJ2-5; TRBD2 aligns across 10 bases. There are 14 residues in the CDR3. The germline CDR1 and CDR2 sequences are MNHNS and SASEGT.

The chain links TRBV4-1 to TRBJ1-2, with no clear D. Trimming shortened V by 0 bases and J by 5 bases, and 19 bases separated the two germline ends. The CDR3 spans 17 residues. CDR1 MGHRA and CDR2 YSYEKL come from the germline V gene. The CDR3 region is CASSQDLGRRAEYGYTF. The DNA for the CDR3 is TGCGCCAGCAGCCAAGATCTCGGCCGGCGGGCGGAGTATGGCTACACCTTC.

J is TRBJ1-1 and V is TRBV12-5; D not certain. The CDR3 is 15 amino acids. Looked up from germline, CDR1 is LGHNT and CDR2 is FRNRAP. V lost 0 bases, J lost 3 bases, and 11 bases lay in between. CDR3 protein: CASGLVLVADTEAFF. DNA for the CDR3: TGTGCTAGTGGTTTGGTACTGGTCGCCGACACTGAAGCTTTCTTT.

This clone appeared a single time. This chain joins TRBV5-1 and TRBJ1-1; 10 nucleotides line up with TRBD1. Germline V gene lookup returns CDR1 SGHRS and CDR2 YFSETQ. The CDR3 is 12 residues long. Trimming cost V 4 bases and J 10 bases; bases outside gene matches: 4. CDR3 bases: TGCGCCAGCAGCGTGGACAGGGGGGCAGCTTTCTTT. This translates into CASSVDRGAAFF.

This chain uses TRBV27 with TRBJ1-1, with D maybe TRBD1 (5 bases). Germline CDR1 and CDR2: MNHEY and SMNVEV (reference sequence). V lost 2 bases to trimming and J lost 4 bases, with 11 bases between them. The CDR3 loop spans 14 amino acids. The CDR3 region has the DNA TGTGCCAGCAGTTTAGGCCAGGGCGGCACTGAAGCTTTCTTT. This codes for CASSLGQGGTEAFF.

The CDR3 region has the DNA TGTGCCAGCAGTGAAGCCTGGGGGCTGTACGAGCAGTACTTC. Its protein is CASSEAWGLYEQYF. V usage is TRBV6-1 and J usage is TRBJ2-5; D might be TRBD1 (6 bases). The DNA end is a closer match to TRBJ2-7, so the J assignment may be wrong. From germline, CDR1 is MNHNS and CDR2 SASEGT. The CDR3 totals 14 residues.

The V gene is TRBV28, the J gene TRBJ2-3; TRBD2 matches at 9 bases. The junction had 7 bases not matched to a gene; V was cut back by 6 bases and J by 3 bases. CDR3 length equals 15 residues. Germline assignment: CDR1 MDHEN and CDR2 SYDVKM. DNA for the CDR3: TGTGCCAGCAGCCGCCCGCTAGCGGGGACAGATACGCAGTATTTT. It yields the protein CASSRPLAGTDTQYF. Complete variable domain (other parts from reference TRBV28 and TRBJ2-3): DVKVTQSSRYLVKRTGEKVFLECVQDMDHENMFWYRQDPGLGLRLIYFSYDVKMKEKGDIPEGYSVSREKKERFSLILESASTNQTSMYLCASSRPLAGTDTQYFGPGTRLTVL.

The chain carries TRBV10-3 and TRBJ1-2; no clear D gene. This CDR3 is 14 amino acids long. The V and J ends lost 2 bases and 8 bases respectively, with 15 bases between them. Germline assignment: CDR1 ENHRY and CDR2 SYGVKD. The CDR3: CAISEEVAPGGYTF. CDR3 in DNA: TGTGCCATCAGTGAGGAAGTTGCCCCCGGGGGCTACACCTTC.

The chain uses TRBV30 and TRBJ1-3; D call uncertain. Trimming took 3 bases from V and 4 from J, leaving 16 bases between them. The germline V gene encodes CDR1 GTSNPN and CDR2 SVGIG (reference sequence). The CDR3 runs to 15 residues. The CDR3 DNA is TGTGCCTGGAGCTACCGGGATTTCTTAGGAAACACCATATATTTT. Translation gives CAWSYRDFLGNTIYF.

Written as DNA, the CDR3 is TGTGCCAGCAGCCAAGTCAGGGGAGTTAATTCACCCCTCCACTTT. It translates to CASSQVRGVNSPLHF. The rearrangement links TRBV14 to TRBJ1-6, with a weak D call TRBD1 (6 bases). The CDR3 length is 15 residues. The V end was cut by 1 base, the J end by 6 bases, with 10 bases between. Germline V gene sequence: CDR1 SGHDN, CDR2 FVKESK.

This clone was observed once. The V and J genes are TRBV5-1 and TRBJ2-7; a possible D gene is TRBD1 (6 bases). V was cut by 2 bases and J by 0 bases, with 12 bases left in between. This CDR3 is built from 15 residues. Germline V lookup: CDR1 SGHRS, CDR2 YFSETQ. The chain's CDR3 is CASSFGTLSSYEQYF. The DNA for the CDR3 is TGCGCCAGCAGCTTCGGGACATTAAGCTCCTACGAGCAGTACTTC.

This chain's CDR3 is CASSQETGTRSGANVLTF. Here the CDR3 DNA reads TGTGCCAGCAGCCAAGAAACGGGGACACGCTCTGGGGCCAACGTCCTGACTTTC. The J gene is TRBJ2-6, the V gene TRBV14, with D possibly being TRBD1 (6 bases). Germline assignment: CDR1 SGHDN and CDR2 FVKESK. V lost 0 bases, J lost 0 bases, and 12 bases lay in between. The CDR3 runs 18 residues.

J is TRBJ1-2 and V is TRBV11-3, with D hard to call. Deletions cut 4 bases from V and 4 bases from J, with 7 bases between. CDR3 length equals 12 residues. Per germline, CDR1 SGHNT and CDR2 YENEEA. As DNA, the CDR3 is TGTGCCAGCAGCTCGACTCTCTATGGCTACACCTTC. This sequence encodes CASSSTLYGYTF.